This T cell receptor beta chain derives from a study of cytomegalovirus exposure and HLA in healthy donors. To note about this clone: Its antigen is as yet unknown.

The CDR3 sequence is 14 residues long. Germline V lookup: CDR1 SGHRS, CDR2 YFSETQ. V lost 3 bases, J lost 6 bases, and 6 bases stayed unmatched. Whole-study findings and limits: In vitro testing confirmed a few CMV-associated chains as specific for CMV antigens.

Primers included in the PCR were 60 Vbeta and 13 Jbeta primers. Assay: immunoSEQ multiplex PCR; the TCRdb copy retains only in-frame clones and omits some. With 56,000 or so clones in the sample, the ten largest clones hold 2% to 2.5%. Sequenced material: PBMCs. This sequence joins TRBV5-1 and TRBJ1-2, with 9 bases lining up with TRBD1. The TCR was taken from a female donor in good health and CMV-seronegative. In nucleotides, the CDR3 is TGCGCCAGCAGCTGGGGACAGGGAGGTGATGGCTACACCTTC. The encoded protein is CASSWGQGGDGYTF.